This T cell receptor (beta chain) was identified in a study of memory CD4+ T cells and cytomegalovirus serostatus. Findings and caveats of the study: CD4+ memory repertoires contained about 40% of the roughly 150 reported CMV TCRbeta sequences.

The sort gate was single viable CD3+CD4+CD8-CD45RO+ cells for memory CD4+ T cells. Donors' CMV status reflects serum IgG against pp150, pp28, p38, p52. Repertoires were generated with immunoSEQ multiplex PCR, while TCRdb's copy carries only in-frame clones and drops some. The sample consists of some 41,000 clones, 76% of them appearing once. As to this clone: What it binds is not known.

Sample: memory CD4+ T cells from blood. This receptor was obtained from an adult in good health and CMV-seronegative.

The CDR3 region is CASSPQGAGQETQYF. Written as DNA, the CDR3 is TGTGCCAGCAGTCCTCAGGGGGCTGGGCAAGAGACCCAGTACTTC. The chain couples TRBV28 to TRBJ2-5; 8 nucleotides align to TRBD1. This CDR3 is 15 amino acids long. In germline, CDR1 is MDHEN, CDR2 SYDVKM. V lost 5 bases to trimming and J lost 2 bases; unmatched junction nucleotides: 7. The whole variable domain, remainder taken from reference TRBV28 and TRBJ2-5, is DVKVTQSSRYLVKRTGEKVFLECVQDMDHENMFWYRQDPGLGLRLIYFSYDVKMKEKGDIPEGYSVSREKKERFSLILESASTNQTSMYLCASSPQGAGQETQYFGPGTRLLVL.